What follows are 31 T cell receptor beta chains derived from one specimen sequenced in a study of PD-1 blockade in classical Hodgkin lymphoma. TCRdb's table, derived via immunoSEQ multiplex PCR, lists solely in-frame clones and lacks some. The sample has roughly 96,000 clones; approximately 94% are singletons. The time point denotes: cycle 4 day 1 (C4D1), after 5 to 7 weeks of nivolumab. Brentuximab vedotin exposure varied, and every patient relapsed after autologous stem cell transplantation. Sequenced here: peripheral blood mononuclear cells (PBMCs), sampled before the fourth cycle of nivolumab. The source is a human donor with classical Hodgkin lymphoma.

CDR3 sequence (DNA): TGTGCCACCAGCAAAGAACAGGGGCCGTCCTATGGCTACACCTTC. The encoded protein is CATSKEQGPSYGYTF. J is TRBJ1-2 and V is TRBV15; 7 bases are a match to TRBD1. The CDR3 is made up of 15 amino acids. Germline V lookup: CDR1 LNHNV, CDR2 YYDKDF (reference sequence). V gave up 4 bases and J gave up 4 bases; unmatched junction bases: 9.

V gene TRBV5-1 combines with J gene TRBJ1-1; D remains ambiguous. Germline lookup yields CDR1 SGHRS and CDR2 YFSETQ. The CDR3 has 15 residues. The V end lost 3 bases, the J end lost 2 bases, and 14 bases lay between the germline ends. CDR3 region: CASSYAPGLNTEAFF. In DNA form, the CDR3 reads TGCGCCAGCAGCTATGCCCCAGGCCTAAACACTGAAGCTTTCTTT.

CDR3: CASSPKPGRDGRNTIYF. CDR3 DNA sequence: TGCGCCAGCAGCCCTAAGCCGGGACGGGACGGGAGAAACACCATATATTTT. The rearrangement uses TRBV4-1 and TRBJ1-3; maybe TRBD1 (5 bases). The CDR3 sequence is 17 residues long. Trimming removed 4 bases at V and 5 bases at J, with 21 bases between. The V gene's germline CDR1 is MGHRA and CDR2 YSYEKL.

This clone was counted once. This chain joins TRBV28 and TRBJ2-7; TRBD1 matches at 7 bases. CDR1 and CDR2 (germline): MDHEN, SYDVKM. CDR3 length: 16 amino acids. V was clipped by 3 bases and J by 2 bases; unmatched bases: 10. The CDR3 reads CASSLIRSQGAYEQYF. CDR3 nucleotides: TGTGCCAGCAGTTTGATCAGGAGCCAGGGGGCCTACGAGCAGTACTTC.

This clone showed up just a few times. The chain recombines TRBV4-1 with TRBJ1-1; 9 bases are shared with TRBD1. Germline CDR1 MGHRA, CDR2 YSYEKL. V lost 1 base and J lost 0; bases outside the gene matches: 6. CDR3 length: 17 residues. The CDR3 region is CASSQAGTGKMNTEAFF. CDR3 coding DNA: TGCGCCAGCAGCCAAGCCGGGACAGGGAAAATGAACACTGAAGCTTTCTTT.

J is TRBJ2-2 and V is TRBV5-1; D remains unclear. The CDR3 totals 14 residues. Germline assignment: CDR1 SGHRS and CDR2 YFSETQ. V lost 4 bases, J lost 4 bases, and 11 bases lay in between. As DNA, the CDR3 is TGCGCCAGCAGCGCCGACATGACCACCGGGGAGCTGTTTTTT. Residues: CASSADMTTGELFF.

This clone was seen only a few times. The V call is TRBV30, the J call TRBJ1-5; perhaps TRBD1 as D (6 bases). V lost 6 bases and J 2 bases, leaving 8 bases between the germline ends. The germline gives CDR1 GTSNPN, CDR2 SVGIG (reference sequence). The CDR3 totals 12 residues. The CDR3 loop is CACSGGNQPQHF. In DNA, the CDR3 is TGTGCCTGCTCAGGGGGCAATCAGCCCCAGCATTTT. The variable domain in full, completed from reference TRBV30 and TRBJ1-5, reads SQTIHQWPATLVQPVGSPLSLECTVEGTSNPNLYWYRQAAGRGLQLLFYSVGIGQISSEVPQNLSASRPQDRQFILSSKKLLLSDSGFYLCACSGGNQPQHFGDGTRLSIL.

The chain uses TRBV7-9 and TRBJ1-3, with D possibly TRBD1 on 5 matching bases. V was shortened by 6 bases and J by 2 bases, with 14 bases between the two germline ends. The length of the CDR3 is 15 residues. Germline V gene sequence: CDR1 SEHNR, CDR2 FQNEAQ (reference sequence). CDR3: CASRPPWGPGNTIYF. In DNA form, the CDR3 reads TGTGCCAGCAGGCCGCCGTGGGGACCTGGAAACACCATATATTTT. Full variable domain (missing parts from reference TRBV7-9 and TRBJ1-3): DTGVSQNPRHKITKRGQNVTFRCDPISEHNRLYWYRQTLGQGPEFLTYFQNEAQLEKSRLLSDRFSAERPKGSFSTLEIQRTEQGDSAMYLCASRPPWGPGNTIYFGEGSWLTVV.

The sample holds one count of this clone. V usage is TRBV6-1 and J usage is TRBJ2-7, with 9 nucleotides matching TRBD2. This CDR3 comprises 15 residues. Germline V gene lookup returns CDR1 MNHNS and CDR2 SASEGT. The ends lost 4 bases at V and 2 bases at J; junction bases unmatched: 6. CDR3 bases: TGTGCCAGCAGTGTGCGCGGGAGGGCGCCCTACGAGCAGTACTTC. Its protein is CASSVRGRAPYEQYF.

The chain has TRBV7-9 and TRBJ1-1; 8 bases line up with TRBD1. CDR3 size: 14 residues. Germline assignment: CDR1 SEHNR and CDR2 FQNEAQ (reference sequence). V lost 1 base, J lost 6 bases, and 4 bases stayed unmatched. For the CDR3, the DNA is TGTGCCAGCAGCTTAGAACCAGGGGGCCCTGAAGCTTTCTTT. This sequence encodes CASSLEPGGPEAFF.

The genes are TRBV10-2 and TRBJ1-5, with D unresolved. Germline V gives CDR1 WSHSY, CDR2 SAAADI. This CDR3 has 14 residues. Trimming took 1 base from V and 3 from J, leaving 7 bases between them. CDR3 bases: TGCGCCAGCAGTGAGTTGCAGGACAATCAGCCCCAGCATTTT. Translated: CASSELQDNQPQHF.

The chain links TRBV28 to TRBJ2-1; D is unclear. The length of the CDR3 is 14 residues. V lost 5 bases, J lost 6 bases, and 14 bases lay in between. Looked up from germline, CDR1 is MDHEN and CDR2 is SYDVKM. In DNA, the CDR3 is TGTGCCAGCAGTCTCCCTCGCCGCGTCAATGAGCAGTTCTTC. It codes for CASSLPRRVNEQFF.

The chain combines TRBV28 with TRBJ2-3, with D unclear. There are 14 residues in the CDR3. Germline V gene data show CDR1 as MDHEN and CDR2 as SYDVKM. Trimming removed 3 bases from V and 1 base from J, with 8 bases in between. This CDR3 reads CASSLTAGTDTQYF. CDR3 DNA: TGTGCCAGCAGTTTGACGGCAGGCACAGATACGCAGTATTTT.

The chain recombines TRBV18 with TRBJ1-2, with 8 bases matching TRBD1. The J segment lost 6 bases and the V segment lost 0 bases, leaving 6 bases of the junction unmatched. This CDR3 has 15 residues. Germline loops: CDR1 KGHSH, CDR2 LQKENI. The CDR3: CASSPPAGGKDGYTF. The CDR3 DNA reads TGTGCCAGCTCACCACCGGCAGGGGGCAAGGATGGCTACACCTTC.

This chain uses TRBV11-2 with TRBJ2-6; no clear D gene. The CDR3 runs to 18 residues. V was pared by 5 bases and J by 5 bases, with 22 bases between. Germline V gene lookup returns CDR1 SGHAT and CDR2 FQNNGV. Here the CDR3 reads CASSAPPKQQSRANVLTF. CDR3 nucleotide sequence: TGTGCCAGCAGCGCACCGCCCAAGCAACAAAGTCGGGCCAACGTCCTGACTTTC. The full variable domain, completed using reference TRBV11-2 and TRBJ2-6, is EAGVAQSPRYKIIEKRQSVAFWCNPISGHATLYWYQQILGQGPKLLIQFQNNGVVDDSQLPKDRFSAERLKGVDSTLKIQPAKLEDSAVYLCASSAPPKQQSRANVLTFGAGSRLTVL.

CDR3 amino acids: CASRPGTLNTGELFF. The CDR3 DNA follows: TGTGCCAGCAGACCCGGGACACTAAACACCGGGGAGCTGTTTTTT. The chain links TRBV28 to TRBJ2-2; TRBD1 is a possible D gene (6 bases). This CDR3 region has 15 residues. Trimming took 6 bases from V and 2 from J, leaving 13 bases between them. Looked up from germline, CDR1 is MDHEN and CDR2 is SYDVKM.

V gene TRBV5-6 combines with J gene TRBJ2-3; TRBD2 aligns across 10 bases. Losses at the gene ends were 2 bases for V and 5 bases for J; bases not matched to a gene: 8. The germline V gene encodes CDR1 SGHDT and CDR2 YYEEEE. The CDR3 totals 16 residues. CDR3 sequence reads: CASSFSGLAGVDTQYF. The CDR3 DNA follows: TGTGCCAGCAGCTTTTCGGGGCTAGCGGGAGTAGATACGCAGTATTTT.

The chain links TRBV10-3 to TRBJ2-5; D is ambiguous. The CDR3 sequence is 13 residues long. From germline, CDR1 is ENHRY and CDR2 SYGVKD. Trimming took 0 bases from V and 1 from J, leaving 3 bases between them. DNA for the CDR3: TGTGCCATCAGTGAGTCGCTCCAAGAGACCCAGTACTTC. Protein: CAISESLQETQYF.

This clone was recorded once. The chain employs TRBV27 and TRBJ2-7, with D tentatively TRBD2 (5 bases). Germline-derived CDR1 and CDR2 are MNHEY and SMNVEV (reference sequence). The CDR3 spans 15 residues. V lost 3 bases and J 0 bases, leaving 12 bases between the germline ends. CDR3 sequence: CASSFRGPISYEQYF. The CDR3 DNA reads TGTGCCAGCAGTTTTCGCGGGCCCATCTCCTACGAGCAGTACTTC.

The chain uses TRBV19 and TRBJ2-7; 9 bases fit TRBD1. Germline V gene data show CDR1 as LNHDA and CDR2 as SQIVND (reference sequence). The V gene end was trimmed by 7 bases and the J gene end by 0 bases; junction bases not matched to a gene: 4. This CDR3 is built from 14 residues. Here the CDR3 DNA reads TGTGCCAGTATCGCGGGACAGGGCTCCTACGAGCAGTACTTC. Protein: CASIAGQGSYEQYF.

The V gene is TRBV28, the J gene TRBJ2-1, with D hard to call. Trimming removed 3 bases at V and 5 bases at J, with 8 bases between. Germline loops: CDR1 MDHEN, CDR2 SYDVKM. The CDR3 spans 13 residues. CDR3 coding DNA: TGTGCCAGCAGTTTCCCCGGACACAATGAGCAGTTCTTC. Its protein is CASSFPGHNEQFF. Complete variable domain (other parts from reference TRBV28 and TRBJ2-1): DVKVTQSSRYLVKRTGEKVFLECVQDMDHENMFWYRQDPGLGLRLIYFSYDVKMKEKGDIPEGYSVSREKKERFSLILESASTNQTSMYLCASSFPGHNEQFFGPGTRLTVL.

This clone showed up just once. This chain connects TRBV2 to TRBJ1-5; TRBD1 aligns across 7 bases. The trim removed 9 bases at V and 4 bases at J, leaving 9 bases unmatched. CDR1 SNHLY and CDR2 FYNNEI come from the germline V gene. There are 14 residues in the CDR3. DNA of the CDR3: TGTGCCAGTAATAGGGGGCAGGGGAATCAGCCCCAGCATTTT. This sequence encodes CASNRGQGNQPQHF.

The chain combines TRBV7-9 with TRBJ2-7, with 9 positions matching TRBD1. This CDR3 is built from 14 residues. The V and J ends lost 1 base and 3 bases, in that order; junction bases with no gene match: 1. Per germline, CDR1 SEHNR and CDR2 FQNEAQ (reference sequence). This CDR3 reads CASSLGGQGYEQYF. The CDR3 nucleotides read TGTGCCAGCAGCTTAGGGGGACAGGGCTACGAGCAGTACTTC.

The genes are TRBV9 and TRBJ2-1; 10 bases are a match to TRBD2. There are 17 residues in the CDR3. With 1 base clipped from V and 7 bases from J, the junction kept 11 bases outside the gene matches. CDR1 and CDR2 (germline): SGDLS, YYNGEE. The CDR3 DNA sequence: TGTGCCAGCAGCGTAAGGGAAGCGGGAGGGCCGGGGAATGAGCAGTTCTTC. Its protein is CASSVREAGGPGNEQFF.

The gene calls are TRBV27 and TRBJ2-7, with D perhaps matching TRBD1 (6 bases). Trimming shortened V by 7 bases and J by 4 bases, and 8 bases separated the two germline ends. CDR3 size: 11 residues. Per germline, CDR1 MNHEY and CDR2 SMNVEV (reference sequence). CDR3 region: CASIQGYEQYF. In DNA, the CDR3 is TGTGCCAGCATTCAGGGGTACGAGCAGTACTTC.

The chain recombines TRBV27 with TRBJ2-1, with 8 positions matching TRBD1. Losses at the gene ends were 6 bases for V and 6 bases for J; bases not matched to a gene: 10. The CDR3 sequence is 15 residues long. Germline loops: CDR1 MNHEY, CDR2 SMNVEV (reference sequence). In DNA form, the CDR3 reads TGTGCCAGCAGCTTGTGGACAGGGCTCGGCAATGAGCAGTTCTTC. Translation: CASSLWTGLGNEQFF.

This sequence joins TRBV6-6 and TRBJ1-1, with D hard to call. CDR3 length: 12 residues. CDR1 is MNHNY, CDR2 SVGAGI, per germline (reference sequence). The V gene lost 2 bases and the J gene lost 1 base, with 2 bases spanning the gap. The CDR3 is CASSYENTEAFF. In DNA form, the CDR3 reads TGTGCCAGCAGTTACGAGAACACTGAAGCTTTCTTT.

The chain joins TRBV25-1 to TRBJ2-1; 7 bases are a match to TRBD1. The germline CDR1 and CDR2 sequences are MGHDK and SYGVNS. Trimming took 6 bases from V and 6 from J; bases not matched to a gene: 14. The CDR3 is made up of 16 amino acids. This CDR3 is CASRGNTRTGRNEQFF. In DNA form, the CDR3 reads TGTGCCAGCAGGGGGAATACTCGGACAGGCCGCAATGAGCAGTTCTTC.

The genes are TRBV30 and TRBJ1-2, with a possible D match to TRBD1 (5 bases). The ends were cut back, 2 bases at V and 5 bases at J, with 18 bases in the middle. Germline-derived CDR1 and CDR2 are GTSNPN and SVGIG (reference sequence). CDR3 size: 15 residues. The CDR3 loop is CAWSFGQGVRYGYTF. In DNA, the CDR3 is TGTGCCTGGAGTTTTGGGCAGGGAGTTCGTTATGGCTACACCTTC.

The chain couples TRBV28 to TRBJ1-1, with D uncertain. The CDR3 consists of 16 residues. Germline-derived CDR1 and CDR2 are MDHEN and SYDVKM. Trimming removed 1 base from V and 4 bases from J, with 16 bases in between. Here the CDR3 DNA reads TGTGCCAGCAGTTTATTCATTGGTCTGGGAACCACTGAAGCTTTCTTT. It yields the protein CASSLFIGLGTTEAFF.

The chain couples TRBV5-1 to TRBJ2-1; 7 bases line up with TRBD2. J gave up 12 bases and V 7 bases, and 13 bases lay outside the gene matches. CDR1 is SGHRS and CDR2 is YFSETQ in the germline V gene. The CDR3 runs 13 residues. In DNA, the CDR3 is TGCGCCAGCCCGGGACTACACCCCGGGGGGCAGTTCTTC. Protein product: CASPGLHPGGQFF. The full variable domain, in which reference TRBV5-1 and TRBJ2-1 provide the parts outside the CDR3, is KAGVTQTPRYLIKTRGQQVTLSCSPISGHRSVSWYQQTPGQGLQFLFEYFSETQRNKGNFPGRFSGRQFSNSRSEMNVSTLELGDSALYLCASPGLHPGGQFFGPGTRLTVL.